The 19 T cell receptor beta chains given below trace back to one sample, sequenced in a study of T cells in Graves' hyperthyroidism and ophthalmopathy. Amplification of TCR beta CDR3 regions was performed using RNA transcripts as template. TCR CDR3 underwent first-round RT-PCR with the HTBI primer set. TCRdb independently ran MiXCR on the multiplex PCR reads; one entry per CDR3 protein. The sample holds a few hundred thousand distinct CDR3 sequences; roughly 18% are singletons and the top ten take over 35%. Sequenced input: blood. The receptors come from a man in his late teens or twenties with Graves' ophthalmopathy.

The V and J genes are TRBV20-1 and TRBJ2-1; 11 bases are shared with TRBD2. Unmatched junction bases numbered 1, after V lost 1 base and J lost 2 bases. The length of the CDR3 is 15 residues. Germline values: CDR1 DFQATT, CDR2 SNEGSKA (reference sequence). The CDR3 here is CSARVLAGAYNEQFF. Here the CDR3 DNA reads TGCAGTGCTAGAGTACTAGCGGGGGCCTACAATGAGCAGTTCTTC.

This clonotype was counted a few times. The chain combines TRBV5-8 with TRBJ2-7, with D hard to call. V gave up 0 bases and J gave up 4 bases, with 5 bases separating them. This CDR3 has 12 amino acids. Per germline, CDR1 SGHTS and CDR2 YDEGEE. In DNA, the CDR3 is TGTGCCAGCAGCTTGGTTTGGTACGAGCAGTACTTC. It translates to CASSLVWYEQYF. Filled out from reference TRBV5-8 and TRBJ2-7, the complete variable domain reads EAGVTQSPTHLIKTRGQQATLRCSPISGHTSVYWYQQALGLGLQFLLWYDEGEERNRGNFPPRFSGRQFPNYSSELNVNALELEDSALYLCASSLVWYEQYFGPGTRLTVT.

This clonotype was seen many times. This sequence joins TRBV12-3 or TRBV12-4 and TRBJ1-2, with D perhaps TRBD1 (6 bases). Trimming cost V 5 bases and J 8 bases, with 24 bases left between them. This CDR3 has 16 residues. CDR3: CASSPGVGGAQEGYTF. As DNA, the CDR3 is TGTGCCAGCAGTCCCGGCGTTGGGGGCGCACAAGAAGGCTACACCTTC.

This clonotype was seen at least ten times. The chain couples TRBV20-1 to TRBJ2-1; a possible D gene is TRBD1 (5 bases). Deletions cut 6 bases from V and 3 bases from J, with 9 bases between. The CDR3 is 12 amino acids. CDR1 is DFQATT and CDR2 is SNEGSKA in the germline V gene (reference sequence). CDR3 nucleotide sequence: TGCAGTGCAGGGGTTTTCTACAATGAGCAGTTCTTC. Amino acid sequence: CSAGVFYNEQFF.

This clonotype has only a few counts. The chain has TRBV10-3 and TRBJ2-3; 7 bases map to TRBD2. Trimming cost V 7 bases and J 2 bases; bases outside gene matches: 6. The germline gives CDR1 ENHRY, CDR2 SYGVKD. The CDR3 is 14 residues long. CDR3 sequence (DNA): TGTGCCATCAAATCCGGACTAGTCACAGATACGCAGTATTTT. Its protein is CAIKSGLVTDTQYF.

J is TRBJ2-7 and V is TRBV7-9; 10 bases map to TRBD2. V shed 6 bases, J shed 0 bases, and the junction held 11 bases outside the gene matches. This CDR3 is 17 amino acids long. The germline gives CDR1 SEHNR, CDR2 FQNEAQ (reference sequence). For the CDR3, the DNA is TGTGCCAGCAGTCGGGACTCTAGCGGGGGCCACTCCTACGAGCAGTACTTC. Its protein is CASSRDSSGGHSYEQYF.

This clonotype was observed at least ten times. The J gene is TRBJ2-5, the V gene TRBV2, with D tentatively TRBD1 (6 bases). The V gene's germline CDR1 is SNHLY and CDR2 FYNNEI. Trimming took 6 bases from V and 0 from J, leaving 11 bases between them. There are 14 residues in the CDR3. CDR3 coding DNA: TGTGCCAGCAGGAGGGGGACAAACCAAGAGACCCAGTACTTC. Protein: CASRRGTNQETQYF.

This clonotype came up many times. J is TRBJ2-1 and V is TRBV5-1; D may correspond to TRBD1 or TRBD2 (5 bases each). V shed 5 bases and J shed 5 bases, with 20 bases lying between them. This CDR3 region has 16 residues. Germline-derived CDR1 and CDR2 are SGHRS and YFSETQ. In DNA form, the CDR3 reads TGCGCCAGCAGTCCTCCCGGGGCAGACCTAAACAATGAGCAGTTCTTC. Translated, it gives CASSPPGADLNNEQFF.

This clonotype was counted many times. The J gene is TRBJ2-7, the V gene TRBV9; D gene unclear. V was clipped by 3 bases and J by 3 bases, with 10 bases between them. The CDR3 is 13 residues long. In germline, CDR1 is SGDLS, CDR2 YYNGEE. CDR3 region: CASSAADGYEQYF. Written as DNA, the CDR3 is TGTGCCAGCAGCGCCGCGGACGGCTACGAGCAGTACTTC.

This clonotype was seen a handful of times. This chain links TRBV20-1 with TRBJ2-6; no clear D. Trimming took 6 bases from V and 0 from J, leaving 9 bases between them. Germline V gene lookup returns CDR1 DFQATT and CDR2 SNEGSKA (reference sequence). The CDR3 sequence is 14 residues long. The CDR3 DNA follows: TGCAGTGCAGAAAGGTACTCTGGGGCCAACGTCCTGACTTTC. It specifies CSAERYSGANVLTF.

The chain has TRBV19 and TRBJ2-2; D is possibly TRBD1 (7 bases). Germline V gene data show CDR1 as LNHDA and CDR2 as SQIVND (reference sequence). This CDR3 is built from 14 residues. Between the trimmed V and J ends, which lost 10 bases and 4 bases, there was a span of 16 bases. The CDR3 reads CATAGTAGTGELFF. The CDR3 DNA reads TGTGCCACGGCCGGGACAGCGGGCACCGGGGAGCTGTTTTTT.

This clonotype was seen at least ten times. The V call is TRBV27, the J call TRBJ1-6; 9 bases agree with TRBD1. Germline CDR1 and CDR2: MNHEY and SMNVEV (reference sequence). The CDR3 consists of 15 residues. With V trimmed by 5 bases and J by 9 bases, 8 bases remained unmatched. The CDR3 spells CASSPSTGGSSPLHF. The CDR3 DNA sequence: TGTGCCAGCAGTCCGTCGACAGGGGGAAGTTCACCCCTCCACTTT.

CDR3 nucleotide sequence: TGTGCCAGCAGTTCAGGGGGGGTCCGCTCTGGAAACACCATATATTTT. It codes for CASSSGGVRSGNTIYF. The V call is TRBV12-3 or TRBV12-4, the J call TRBJ1-3, with TRBD1 matching 7 bases. The CDR3 is 16 residues long. After removal of 4 bases from V and 0 bases from J, the junction contained 6 bases not matched to a gene.

This chain links TRBV20-1 with TRBJ2-1, with 7 bases fitting TRBD2. The junction had 7 bases not matched to a gene; V was cut back by 0 bases and J by 2 bases. Germline CDR1 reads DFQATT; CDR2 reads SNEGSKA (reference sequence). This CDR3 comprises 16 residues. This chain's CDR3 is CSARDPRTRAYNEQFF. The CDR3 DNA reads TGCAGTGCTAGAGATCCGAGGACTAGGGCCTACAATGAGCAGTTCTTC.

This clonotype has only a few counts. The chain couples TRBV15 to TRBJ1-5, with D maybe TRBD1 (5 bases). The ends were cut back, 2 bases at V and 12 bases at J, with 35 bases in the middle. This CDR3 is built from 20 residues. Germline loops: CDR1 LNHNV, CDR2 YYDKDF (reference sequence). This CDR3 reads CATSRSTRLRVAGAIFLQHF. CDR3 nucleotides: TGTGCCACCAGCAGATCAACCCGTCTCAGGGTGGCAGGCGCTATTTTTCTCCAGCATTTT.

The gene calls are TRBV24-1 and TRBJ2-5; D possibly corresponds to TRBD1 (7 bases). The germline V gene encodes CDR1 KGHDR and CDR2 SFDVKD. The CDR3 is made up of 16 amino acids. The germline V and J ends were trimmed by 5 bases and 0 bases, with 15 bases remaining between them. CDR3 bases: TGTGCCACCAGTGCCTTAGACAGGGAGGACCAAGAGACCCAGTACTTC. Its translation: CATSALDREDQETQYF.

Many counts were recorded for this clonotype. The chain employs TRBV2 and TRBJ2-1; D may be TRBD1 (7 bases). The V end was cut by 6 bases, the J end by 7 bases, with 10 bases between. The CDR3 runs 12 residues. Germline V gene lookup returns CDR1 SNHLY and CDR2 FYNNEI. CDR3 sequence (DNA): TGTGCCAGCAGACAGGGGAGGAATGAGCAGTTCTTC. This gives the protein CASRQGRNEQFF.

This clonotype was counted ten times or more. The V call is TRBV7-6, the J call TRBJ2-1; possible D gene TRBD1, 6 bases. Trimming cost V 1 base and J 7 bases, with 14 bases left between them. This CDR3 has 15 amino acids. Germline CDR1 and CDR2: SGHVS and FNYEAQ. The CDR3 nucleotides read TGTGCCAGCAGCTTAGGCAGGGGCGGGTTGAATGAGCAGTTCTTC. Encoded protein: CASSLGRGGLNEQFF.

This clonotype was seen a few times. The chain employs TRBV19 and TRBJ1-6; unclear D gene. Trimming left V 5 bases short and J 0 bases short, with 14 bases between. This CDR3 has 17 residues. Germline values: CDR1 LNHDA, CDR2 SQIVND (reference sequence). CDR3: CASSPAAASSYNSPLHF. The CDR3 DNA reads TGTGCCAGTAGTCCGGCGGCGGCGAGCTCCTATAATTCACCCCTCCACTTT.